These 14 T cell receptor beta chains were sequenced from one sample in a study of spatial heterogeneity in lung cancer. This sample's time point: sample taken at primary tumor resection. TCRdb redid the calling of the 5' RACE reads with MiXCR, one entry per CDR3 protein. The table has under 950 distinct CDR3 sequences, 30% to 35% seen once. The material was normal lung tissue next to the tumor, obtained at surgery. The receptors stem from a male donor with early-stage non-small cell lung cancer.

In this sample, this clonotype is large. The CDR3 DNA sequence: TGCGCCAGCAGCTTGTCGGGCCTTAACACTGAAGCTTTCTTT. Encoded protein: CASSLSGLNTEAFF. The V and J genes are TRBV5-1 and TRBJ1-1; D is ambiguous. The V gene's germline CDR1 is SGHRS and CDR2 YFSETQ. This CDR3 is built from 14 residues. V was shortened by 1 base and J by 2 bases, with 9 bases between the two germline ends.

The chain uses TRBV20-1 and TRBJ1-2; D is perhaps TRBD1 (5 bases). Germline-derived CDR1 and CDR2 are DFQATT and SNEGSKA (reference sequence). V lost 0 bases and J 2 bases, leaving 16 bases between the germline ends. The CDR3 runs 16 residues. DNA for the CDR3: TGCAGTGCTAGAGATTGGGCAGGGCGATCAAACTATGGCTACACCTTC. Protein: CSARDWAGRSNYGYTF.

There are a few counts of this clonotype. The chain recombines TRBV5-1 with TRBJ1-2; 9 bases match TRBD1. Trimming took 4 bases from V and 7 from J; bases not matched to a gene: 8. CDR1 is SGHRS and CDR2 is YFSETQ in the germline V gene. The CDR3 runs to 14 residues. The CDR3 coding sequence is TGCGCCAGCAGCGAACGGGACAGGGCGTTTGGCTACACCTTC. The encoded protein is CASSERDRAFGYTF.

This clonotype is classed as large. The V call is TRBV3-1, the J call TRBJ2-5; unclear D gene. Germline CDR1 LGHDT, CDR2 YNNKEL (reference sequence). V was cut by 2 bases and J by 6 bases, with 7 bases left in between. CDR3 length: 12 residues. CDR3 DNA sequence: TGTGCCAGCAGCCAATCCCGCCAGACCCAGTACTTC. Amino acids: CASSQSRQTQYF.

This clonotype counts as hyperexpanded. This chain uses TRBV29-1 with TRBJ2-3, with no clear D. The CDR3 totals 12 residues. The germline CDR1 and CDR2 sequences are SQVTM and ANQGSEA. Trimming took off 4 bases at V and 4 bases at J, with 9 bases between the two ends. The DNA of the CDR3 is TGCAGCGTTGGTCTCATGGCAGATACGCAGTATTTT. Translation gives CSVGLMADTQYF.

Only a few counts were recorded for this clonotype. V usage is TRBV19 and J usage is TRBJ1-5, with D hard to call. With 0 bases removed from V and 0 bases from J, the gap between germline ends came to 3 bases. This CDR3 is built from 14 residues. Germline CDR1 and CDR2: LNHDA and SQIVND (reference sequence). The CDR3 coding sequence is TGTGCCAGTAGTATAGATCTTAGCAATCAGCCCCAGCATTTT. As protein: CASSIDLSNQPQHF.

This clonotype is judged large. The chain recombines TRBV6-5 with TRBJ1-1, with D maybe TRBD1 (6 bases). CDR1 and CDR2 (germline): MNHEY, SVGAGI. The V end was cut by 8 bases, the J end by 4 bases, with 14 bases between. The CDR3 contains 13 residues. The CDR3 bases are TGTGCCAGCTGTAAACAGGGAAGCACTGAAGCTTTCTTT. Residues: CASCKQGSTEAFF.

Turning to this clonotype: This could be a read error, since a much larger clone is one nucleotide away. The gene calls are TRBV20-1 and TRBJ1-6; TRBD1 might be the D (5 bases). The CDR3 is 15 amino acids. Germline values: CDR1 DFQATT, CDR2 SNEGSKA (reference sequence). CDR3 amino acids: CGAPRQPLENSPLHF. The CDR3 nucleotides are TGCGGTGCTCCTCGACAGCCCCTGGAGAATTCACCCCTCCACTTT.

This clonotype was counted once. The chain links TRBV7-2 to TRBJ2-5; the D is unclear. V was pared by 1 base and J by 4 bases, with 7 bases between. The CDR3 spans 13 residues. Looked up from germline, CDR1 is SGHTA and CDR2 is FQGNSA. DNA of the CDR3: TGTGCCAGCAGCTTAGTGGGTCCAGAGACCCAGTACTTC. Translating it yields CASSLVGPETQYF.

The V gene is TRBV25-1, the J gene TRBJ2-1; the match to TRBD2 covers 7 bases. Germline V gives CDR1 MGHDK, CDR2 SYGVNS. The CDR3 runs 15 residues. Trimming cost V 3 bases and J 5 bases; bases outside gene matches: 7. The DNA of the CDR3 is TGTGCCAGCAGTGACCCGGGCGGGGGTGACAATGAGCAGTTCTTC. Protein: CASSDPGGGDNEQFF. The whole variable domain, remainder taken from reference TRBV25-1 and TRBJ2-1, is EADIYQTPRYLVIGTGKKITLECSQTMGHDKMYWYQQDPGMELHLIHYSYGVNSTEKGDLSSESTVSRIRTEHFPLTLESARPSHTSQYLCASSDPGGGDNEQFFGPGTRLTVL.

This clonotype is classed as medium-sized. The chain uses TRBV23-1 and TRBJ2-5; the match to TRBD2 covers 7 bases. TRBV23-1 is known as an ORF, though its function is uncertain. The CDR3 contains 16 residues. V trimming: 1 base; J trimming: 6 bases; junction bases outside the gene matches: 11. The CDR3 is CASSQFWGRATKTQYF. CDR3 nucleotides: TGCGCCAGCAGTCAATTCTGGGGGAGGGCCACGAAGACCCAGTACTTC.

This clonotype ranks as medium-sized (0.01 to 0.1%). CDR3 sequence (DNA): TGTGCCAGCAGTTACGTTGCTTACAATGAGCAGTTCTTC. It translates to CASSYVAYNEQFF. The genes are TRBV6-2 or TRBV6-3 and TRBJ2-1; D is unresolved. Germline CDR1 and CDR2: MNHEY and SVGEGT. V dropped 2 bases and J dropped 4 bases, with 6 bases sitting between them. The CDR3 sequence is 13 residues long.

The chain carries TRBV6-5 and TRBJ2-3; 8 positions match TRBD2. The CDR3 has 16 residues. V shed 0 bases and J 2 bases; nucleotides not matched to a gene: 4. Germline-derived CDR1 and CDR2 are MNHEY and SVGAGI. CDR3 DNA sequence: TGTGCCAGCAGTTACTCGGCGGGGGGATTCACAGATACGCAGTATTTT. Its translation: CASSYSAGGFTDTQYF.

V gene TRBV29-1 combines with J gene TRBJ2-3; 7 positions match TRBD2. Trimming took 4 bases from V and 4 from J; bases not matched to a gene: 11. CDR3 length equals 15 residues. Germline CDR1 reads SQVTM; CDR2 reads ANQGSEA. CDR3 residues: CSVGRSGGSADTQYF. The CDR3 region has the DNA TGCAGCGTTGGTCGATCGGGGGGTAGCGCAGATACGCAGTATTTT.